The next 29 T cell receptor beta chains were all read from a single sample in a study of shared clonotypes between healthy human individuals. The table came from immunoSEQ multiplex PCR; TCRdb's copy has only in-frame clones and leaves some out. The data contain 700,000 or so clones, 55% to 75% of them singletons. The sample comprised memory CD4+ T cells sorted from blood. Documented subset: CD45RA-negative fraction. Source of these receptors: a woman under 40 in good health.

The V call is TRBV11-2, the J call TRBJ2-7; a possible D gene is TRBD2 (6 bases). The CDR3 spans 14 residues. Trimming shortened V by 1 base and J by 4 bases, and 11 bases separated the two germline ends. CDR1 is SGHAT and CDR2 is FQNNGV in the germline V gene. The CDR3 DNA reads TGTGCCAGCAGCTTAGTTGCGGGGTCGTACGAGCAGTACTTC. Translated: CASSLVAGSYEQYF.

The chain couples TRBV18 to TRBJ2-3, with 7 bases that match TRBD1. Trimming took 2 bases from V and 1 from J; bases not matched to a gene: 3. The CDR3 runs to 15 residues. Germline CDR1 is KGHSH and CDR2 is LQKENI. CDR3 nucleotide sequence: TGTGCCAGCTCACCAGCCGGACAGGGCACAGATACGCAGTATTTT. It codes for CASSPAGQGTDTQYF.

The CDR3 loop is CATSRGTGWAEAFF. CDR3 nucleotides: TGTGCCACCAGCAGAGGGACAGGGTGGGCTGAAGCTTTCTTT. V and J are TRBV15 and TRBJ1-1; 8 bases map to TRBD1. The CDR3 spans 14 residues. V gave up 1 base and J gave up 6 bases; unmatched junction bases: 4. CDR1 LNHNV and CDR2 YYDKDF come from the germline V gene (reference sequence).

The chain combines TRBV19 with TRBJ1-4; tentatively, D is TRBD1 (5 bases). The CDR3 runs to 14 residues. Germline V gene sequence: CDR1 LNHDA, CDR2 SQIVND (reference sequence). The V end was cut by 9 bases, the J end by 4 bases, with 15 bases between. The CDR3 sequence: CARDPTEHNEKLFF. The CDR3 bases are TGTGCCAGGGATCCGACAGAGCATAATGAAAAACTGTTTTTT.

The CDR3 nucleotides read TGTGCCAGCAGAGGGACGGCCCCCAATTCACCCCTCCACTTT. Translation: CASRGTAPNSPLHF. The chain carries TRBV2 and TRBJ1-6; D is perhaps TRBD1 (5 bases). CDR3 length equals 14 residues. Between the trimmed V and J ends, which lost 6 bases and 7 bases, there was a span of 13 bases. Germline V gene sequence: CDR1 SNHLY, CDR2 FYNNEI.

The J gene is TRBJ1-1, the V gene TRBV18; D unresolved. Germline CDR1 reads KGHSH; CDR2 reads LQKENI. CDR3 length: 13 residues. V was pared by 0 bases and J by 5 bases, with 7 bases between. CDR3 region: CASSPPGRTEAFF. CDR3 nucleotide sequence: TGTGCCAGCTCACCACCAGGTCGGACTGAAGCTTTCTTT.

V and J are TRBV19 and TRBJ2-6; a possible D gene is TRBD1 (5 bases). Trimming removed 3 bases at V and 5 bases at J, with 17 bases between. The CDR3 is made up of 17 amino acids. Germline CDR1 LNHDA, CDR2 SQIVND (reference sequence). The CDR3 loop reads CASSMWPWGPWANVLTF. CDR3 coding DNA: TGTGCCAGTAGTATGTGGCCATGGGGCCCCTGGGCCAACGTCCTGACTTTC. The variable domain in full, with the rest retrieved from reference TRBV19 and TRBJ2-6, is DGGITQSPKYLFRKEGQNVTLSCEQNLNHDAMYWYRQDPGQGLRLIYYSQIVNDFQKGDIAEGYSVSREKKESFPLTVTSAQKNPTAFYLCASSMWPWGPWANVLTFGAGSRLTVL.

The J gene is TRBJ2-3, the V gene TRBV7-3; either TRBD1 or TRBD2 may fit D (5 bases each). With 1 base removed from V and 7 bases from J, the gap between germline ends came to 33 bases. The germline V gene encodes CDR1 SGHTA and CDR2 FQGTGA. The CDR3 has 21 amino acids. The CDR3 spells CASSLKWFIPTGTNYGNTQYF. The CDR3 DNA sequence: TGTGCCAGCAGCTTAAAGTGGTTCATTCCTACCGGGACGAACTACGGGAATACGCAGTATTTT.

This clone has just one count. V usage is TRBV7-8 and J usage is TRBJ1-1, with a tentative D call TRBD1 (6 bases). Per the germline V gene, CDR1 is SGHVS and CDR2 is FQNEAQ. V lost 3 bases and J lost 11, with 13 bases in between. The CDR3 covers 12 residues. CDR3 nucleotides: TGTGCCAGCAGCTTGCAGGGGCGCGTTGCTTTCTTT. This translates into CASSLQGRVAFF.

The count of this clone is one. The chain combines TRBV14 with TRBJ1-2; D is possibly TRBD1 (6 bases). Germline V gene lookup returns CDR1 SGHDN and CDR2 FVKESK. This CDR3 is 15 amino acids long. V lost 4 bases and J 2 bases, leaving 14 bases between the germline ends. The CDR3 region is CASSPRGLANYGYTF. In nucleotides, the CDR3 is TGTGCCAGCAGCCCCAGGGGACTCGCCAACTATGGCTACACCTTC.

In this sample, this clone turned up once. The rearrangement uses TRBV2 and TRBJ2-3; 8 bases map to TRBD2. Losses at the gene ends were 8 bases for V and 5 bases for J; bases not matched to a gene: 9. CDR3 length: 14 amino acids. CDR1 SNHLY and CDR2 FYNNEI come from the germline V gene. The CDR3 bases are TGTGCCAGCGAGAATAGCGGGACCGGAGATACGCAGTATTTT. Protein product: CASENSGTGDTQYF.

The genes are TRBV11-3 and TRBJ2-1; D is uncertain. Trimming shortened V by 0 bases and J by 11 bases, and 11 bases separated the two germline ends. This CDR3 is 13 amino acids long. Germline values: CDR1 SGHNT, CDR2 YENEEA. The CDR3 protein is CASSLDPATKQFF. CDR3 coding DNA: TGTGCCAGCAGCTTAGATCCAGCAACCAAGCAGTTCTTC.

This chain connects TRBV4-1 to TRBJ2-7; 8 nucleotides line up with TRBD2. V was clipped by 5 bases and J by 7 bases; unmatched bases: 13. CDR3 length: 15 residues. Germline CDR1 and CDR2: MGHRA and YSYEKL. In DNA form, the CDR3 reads TGCGCCAGCAGCAAAGGCCTCACTAGCGGAAGGGAGCAGTACTTC. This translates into CASSKGLTSGREQYF.

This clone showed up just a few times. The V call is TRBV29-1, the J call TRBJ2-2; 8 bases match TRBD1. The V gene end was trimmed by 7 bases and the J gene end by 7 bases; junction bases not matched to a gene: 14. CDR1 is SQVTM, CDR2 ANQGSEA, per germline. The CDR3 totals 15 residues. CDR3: CSAAPGQGFSGELFF. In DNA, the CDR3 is TGCAGCGCCGCCCCCGGACAGGGATTCAGCGGGGAGCTGTTTTTT.

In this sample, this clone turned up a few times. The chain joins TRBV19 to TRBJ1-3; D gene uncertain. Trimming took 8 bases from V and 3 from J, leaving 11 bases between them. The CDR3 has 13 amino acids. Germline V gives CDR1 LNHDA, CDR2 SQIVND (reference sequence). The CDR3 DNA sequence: TGTGCCAGTCAGACGGTCGGTGGAAACACCATATATTTT. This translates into CASQTVGGNTIYF.

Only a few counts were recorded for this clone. CDR3 region: CASRKREGRGSYNEQFF. The CDR3 DNA is TGTGCCAGCAGAAAGCGGGAGGGCCGCGGTTCCTACAATGAGCAGTTCTTC. This rearrangement joins TRBV2 to TRBJ2-1; the match to TRBD2 covers 10 bases. Germline lookup yields CDR1 SNHLY and CDR2 FYNNEI. Trimming at V came to 6 bases and at J to 1 base, leaving 9 bases not matched to a gene. CDR3 size: 17 residues.

CDR3 residues: CASSQDSGRGYGYTF. The DNA for the CDR3 is TGCGCCAGCAGCCAAGATTCGGGCAGGGGCTATGGCTACACCTTC. This chain links TRBV4-1 with TRBJ1-2; tentative D call: TRBD1 (6 bases). The germline gives CDR1 MGHRA, CDR2 YSYEKL. The CDR3 is 15 amino acids. V lost 0 bases and J lost 4, with 12 bases in between.

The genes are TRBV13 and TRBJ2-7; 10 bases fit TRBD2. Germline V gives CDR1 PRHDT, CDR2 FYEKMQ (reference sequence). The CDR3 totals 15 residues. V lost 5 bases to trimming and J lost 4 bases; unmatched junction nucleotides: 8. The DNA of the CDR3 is TGTGCCAGCAGCGGATGGACTAGCGGAGGTTACGAGCAGTACTTC. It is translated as CASSGWTSGGYEQYF.

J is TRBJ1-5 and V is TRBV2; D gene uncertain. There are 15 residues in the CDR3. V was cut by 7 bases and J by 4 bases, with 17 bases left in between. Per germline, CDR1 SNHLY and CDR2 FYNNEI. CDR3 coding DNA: TGTGCCAGCACCGCCGGTAGGGTTTGGAATCAGCCCCAGCATTTT. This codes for CASTAGRVWNQPQHF.

This CDR3 reads CASSTLSGRTAKNIQYF. The CDR3 DNA follows: TGTGCCAGCAGTACCCTTAGCGGGAGGACAGCCAAAAACATTCAGTACTTC. The rearrangement joins TRBV28 to TRBJ2-4; 10 nucleotides align to TRBD2. The junction had 7 bases not matched to a gene; V was cut back by 5 bases and J by 0 bases. The CDR3 runs 17 residues. CDR1 is MDHEN, CDR2 SYDVKM, per germline.

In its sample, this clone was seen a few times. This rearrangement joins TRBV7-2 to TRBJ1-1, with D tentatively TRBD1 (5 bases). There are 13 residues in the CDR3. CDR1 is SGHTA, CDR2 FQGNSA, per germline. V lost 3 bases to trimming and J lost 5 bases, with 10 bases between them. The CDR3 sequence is CASSFGGWTEAFF. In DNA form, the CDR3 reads TGTGCCAGCAGCTTCGGGGGATGGACTGAAGCTTTCTTT. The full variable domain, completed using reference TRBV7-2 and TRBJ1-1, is GAGVSQSPSNKVTEKGKDVELRCDPISGHTALYWYRQSLGQGLEFLIYFQGNSAPDKSGLPSDRFSAERTGGSVSTLTIQRTQQEDSAVYLCASSFGGWTEAFFGQGTRLTVV.

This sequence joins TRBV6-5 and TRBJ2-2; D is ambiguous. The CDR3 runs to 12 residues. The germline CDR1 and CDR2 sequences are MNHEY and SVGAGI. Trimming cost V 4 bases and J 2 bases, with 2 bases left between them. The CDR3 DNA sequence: TGTGCCAGCAGTTTTAACACCGGGGAGCTGTTTTTT. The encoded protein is CASSFNTGELFF.

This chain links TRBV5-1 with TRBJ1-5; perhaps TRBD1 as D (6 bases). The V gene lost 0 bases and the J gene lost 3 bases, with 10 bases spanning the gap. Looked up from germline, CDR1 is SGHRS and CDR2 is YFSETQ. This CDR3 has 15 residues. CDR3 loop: CASSLDGQYNQPQHF. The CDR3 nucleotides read TGCGCCAGCAGCTTGGACGGACAGTACAATCAGCCCCAGCATTTT.

As DNA, the CDR3 is TGTGCCAGCAGCGTATCCTACGGAGTTCGTATTGAGTCAGTCAATGAGCAGTTCTTC. This translates into CASSVSYGVRIESVNEQFF. The chain uses TRBV9 and TRBJ2-1; D gene unclear. The CDR3 contains 19 residues. CDR1 is SGDLS and CDR2 is YYNGEE in the germline V gene. V was clipped by 1 base and J by 6 bases, with 26 bases between them.

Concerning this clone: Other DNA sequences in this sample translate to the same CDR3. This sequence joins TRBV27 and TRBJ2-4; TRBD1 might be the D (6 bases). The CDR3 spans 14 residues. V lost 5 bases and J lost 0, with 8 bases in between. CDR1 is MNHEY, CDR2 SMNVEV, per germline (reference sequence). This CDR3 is CASSLRGAKNIQYF. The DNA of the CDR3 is TGTGCCAGCAGTCTCAGGGGAGCCAAAAACATTCAGTACTTC.

Written as DNA, the CDR3 is TGTGCCAGCAGCCAAGATATTGCAGACTATGGCTACACCTTC. Translated: CASSQDIADYGYTF. This rearrangement joins TRBV14 to TRBJ1-2, with D hard to call. Trimming cost V 0 bases and J 3 bases, with 8 bases left between them. The CDR3 loop spans 14 amino acids. In germline, CDR1 is SGHDN, CDR2 FVKESK. Filled out from reference TRBV14 and TRBJ1-2, the complete variable domain reads EAGVTQFPSHSVIEKGQTVTLRCDPISGHDNLYWYRRVMGKEIKFLLHFVKESKQDESGMPNNRFLAERTGGTYSTLKVQPAELEDSGVYFCASSQDIADYGYTFGSGTRLTVV.

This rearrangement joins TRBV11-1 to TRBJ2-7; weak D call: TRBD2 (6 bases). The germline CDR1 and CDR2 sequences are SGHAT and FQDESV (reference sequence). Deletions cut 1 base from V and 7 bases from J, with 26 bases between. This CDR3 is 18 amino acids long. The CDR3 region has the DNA TGTGCCAGCAGCTTAGGCGTTCTGCCTAGCGCCCTGAATGGGGAGCAGTACTTC. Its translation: CASSLGVLPSALNGEQYF.

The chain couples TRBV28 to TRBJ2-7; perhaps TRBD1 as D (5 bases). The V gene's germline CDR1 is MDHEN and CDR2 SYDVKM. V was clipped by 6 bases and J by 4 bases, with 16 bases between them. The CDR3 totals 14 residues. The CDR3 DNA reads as TGTGCCAGCAGACCTGTCGGACGGACATACGAGCAGTACTTC. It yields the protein CASRPVGRTYEQYF. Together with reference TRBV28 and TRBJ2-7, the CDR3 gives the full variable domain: DVKVTQSSRYLVKRTGEKVFLECVQDMDHENMFWYRQDPGLGLRLIYFSYDVKMKEKGDIPEGYSVSREKKERFSLILESASTNQTSMYLCASRPVGRTYEQYFGPGTRLTVT.

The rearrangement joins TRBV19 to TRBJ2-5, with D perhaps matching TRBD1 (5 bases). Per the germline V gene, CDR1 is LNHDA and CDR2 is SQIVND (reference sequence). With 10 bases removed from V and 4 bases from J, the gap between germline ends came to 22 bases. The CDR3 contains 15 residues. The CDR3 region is CATQSGRSRGETQYF. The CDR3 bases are TGTGCCACGCAGTCGGGTAGATCAAGGGGAGAGACCCAGTACTTC.